This T cell receptor (beta chain) was profiled in a study of blood T cell repertoires in COVID-19. Study-wide context: The study drew acute and convalescent COVID-19 samples from the United States, Italy and Spain. Sources were T cells, B-cell-depleted T cells, or PBMCs; the material itself was cDNA or gDNA.

As originally analysed: Amplifying reference gene primers gave estimates of nucleated cell counts. Only in-frame clones appear in the TCRdb table, and some are missing; sequencing was by immunoSEQ multiplex PCR. From that table come the V and J calls and clone size; the DNA was used to work out D and trimming. The table shows fewer than 250,000 clones, with 88% occurring only once. The receptor's source is a human donor in a cohort sampled during active COVID-19. Source material: peripheral blood.

The DNA for the CDR3 is TGTGCCAGCAGCCAAGATGGAACCGACTGGGAGAAGACCCAGTACTTC. As protein: CASSQDGTDWEKTQYF. This chain connects TRBV3-1 (or the pseudogene TRBV3-2) to TRBJ2-5, with D possibly TRBD2 on 5 matching bases. V lost 0 bases, J lost 6 bases, and 17 bases lay in between. This CDR3 is built from 16 residues. Germline V gene data show CDR1 as LGHDT and CDR2 as YNNKEL (reference sequence).